These T cell receptor beta chains were read from a single sample in a study of blood T cells in healthy people across ages. TCRdb independently ran MiXCR on the 5' RACE reads; one entry per CDR3 protein. The sample shows approximately 1.5 million distinct CDR3 sequences, around 36% of them seen only once. The sequenced sample was blood. The receptors stem from a woman aged 30 to 39 in good health. Both conserved end residues are part of each CDR3. Each record gives: V gene, clone size, D gene, J gene, CDR3 length, CDR3 DNA, CDR3 protein. A D gene is named only where the DNA matches it firmly. Only part of the rows carry a size: once, few, many, or a class if the clone is expanded.

TRBV9	-	TRBD1	TRBJ2-1	15	TGTGCCAGCAGCGTAGCGGGACAGGGCTACAATGAGCAGTTCTTC	CASSVAGQGYNEQFF
TRBV9	many	TRBD2	TRBJ2-1	15	TGTGCCAGCAGCGTAACTAGCGGGGGCTACGGTGAGCAGTTCTTC	CASSVTSGGYGEQFF
TRBV5-1	-	-	TRBJ2-1	11	TGCGCCGGCGGACAGTCTGGGGAGCAGTTCTTC	CAGGQSGEQFF
TRBV5-5	few	-	TRBJ2-1	16	TGTGCCAGCAGCCCCCCCCCTAGGGGCTCCTACAATGAGCAGTTCTTC	CASSPPPRGSYNEQFF
TRBV2	few	-	TRBJ2-6	13	TGTGCCAGCATGACGGGGATAGGAAACGTCCTGACTTTC	CASMTGIGNVLTF
TRBV10-3	-	-	TRBJ1-1	14	TGTGCCATCAGTGAGTCGATACAAAACACTGAAGCTTTCTTT	CAISESIQNTEAFF
TRBV27	-	-	TRBJ2-1	17	TGTGCCAGCAGGGAATGGGCTAGCAGGCTTCGGGCCAATGAGCAGTTCTTC	CASREWASRLRANEQFF
TRBV5-1	-	TRBD1	TRBJ2-1	17	TGCGCCAGCAGCCTGTTTCCCGGGACAGCCTCGTACAATGAGCAGTTCTTC	CASSLFPGTASYNEQFF
TRBV5-5	-	-	TRBJ1-5	15	TGTGCCAGCAGCTTGGACAGTGTAGGTGGACAGCCCCAGCATTTT	CASSLDSVGGQPQHF
TRBV4-1	many	-	TRBJ2-5	16	TGCGCCAGCAGACGCTCGGTTTCAGGGGTAGGGGAGACCCAGTACTTC	CASRRSVSGVGETQYF
TRBV15	once	TRBD1	TRBJ2-7	16	TGTGCCACCAGCAGCCGGACCGGGACAGGGGTCCACGAGCAGTACTTC	CATSSRTGTGVHEQYF
TRBV20-1	-	TRBD1	TRBJ2-5	14	TGCAGTGCACCTCCGACAGGGGTGGGAGAGACCCAGTACTTC	CSAPPTGVGETQYF
TRBV20-1	few	-	TRBJ2-7	13	TGCAGTGCTAGAGATAGGCAGACCTACGAGCAGTACTTC	CSARDRQTYEQYF
TRBV20-1	many	-	TRBJ2-5	13	TGCAGTGCTAGCTTCACATACCAAGAGACCCAGTACTTC	CSASFTYQETQYF
TRBV4-1	-	-	TRBJ2-1	15	TGCGCCAGCAGCCAGGACCCCGGAGCTAACAATGAGCAGTTCTTC	CASSQDPGANNEQFF
TRBV28	few	-	TRBJ2-3	13	TGTGCCAGCAGTGGCCAGACTATGCCGAGGGCGTATTTT	CASSGQTMPRAYF
TRBV20-1	few	TRBD2	TRBJ2-2	16	TGCAGTGCTTCATCAGCGGGGACTAGGAGCACCGGGGAGCTGTTTTTT	CSASSAGTRSTGELFF
TRBV5-1	-	TRBD2	TRBJ2-1	15	TGCGCCAGCAGCATGGGACTAGCGGTCGACAATGAGCAGTTCTTC	CASSMGLAVDNEQFF
TRBV27	-	-	TRBJ2-1	16	TGTGCCAGCAGTTTAGGGACATCAATCTCCTACAATGAGCAGTTCTTC	CASSLGTSISYNEQFF
TRBV6-2/TRBV6-3	once	TRBD1	TRBJ2-5	15	TGTGCCAGCAGTCCCACCGGGACAGGGAGAGGGACCCAGTACTTC	CASSPTGTGRGTQYF
TRBV4-1	-	-	TRBJ2-7	15	TGCGCCAGCAGCCAAGAGCGGTGGGAGGTATACGAGCAGTACTTC	CASSQERWEVYEQYF
TRBV4-1	-	-	TRBJ2-5	16	TGCGCCAGCAGCCAAGATCCCCCGGGAGTGGGGGAGACCCAGTACTTC	CASSQDPPGVGETQYF
TRBV10-3	-	-	TRBJ2-7	14	TGTGCCATCAGTGACCCCCAACTCAACTACGAGCAGTACTTC	CAISDPQLNYEQYF
TRBV20-1	few	-	TRBJ1-5	18	TGCAGTGCTTCGGGACACAACGAAAAAGAGTATGGCAATCAGCCCCAGCATTTT	CSASGHNEKEYGNQPQHF
TRBV20-1	few	-	TRBJ2-7	13	TGCAGTGCTAGAGATCTATCCTCCTACGAGCAGTACTTC	CSARDLSSYEQYF
TRBV2	-	-	TRBJ2-7	12	TGTGCCAGCAGTGAAGCAGGGTTCGAGCAGTACTTC	CASSEAGFEQYF
TRBV29-1	few	-	TRBJ1-1	11	TGCAGCGGCACAGAAAACACTGAAGCTTTCTTT	CSGTENTEAFF
TRBV5-1	few	-	TRBJ2-3	16	TGCGCCAGCAGCGCGGGGAACAGCCACCTCACAGATACGCAGTATTTT	CASSAGNSHLTDTQYF